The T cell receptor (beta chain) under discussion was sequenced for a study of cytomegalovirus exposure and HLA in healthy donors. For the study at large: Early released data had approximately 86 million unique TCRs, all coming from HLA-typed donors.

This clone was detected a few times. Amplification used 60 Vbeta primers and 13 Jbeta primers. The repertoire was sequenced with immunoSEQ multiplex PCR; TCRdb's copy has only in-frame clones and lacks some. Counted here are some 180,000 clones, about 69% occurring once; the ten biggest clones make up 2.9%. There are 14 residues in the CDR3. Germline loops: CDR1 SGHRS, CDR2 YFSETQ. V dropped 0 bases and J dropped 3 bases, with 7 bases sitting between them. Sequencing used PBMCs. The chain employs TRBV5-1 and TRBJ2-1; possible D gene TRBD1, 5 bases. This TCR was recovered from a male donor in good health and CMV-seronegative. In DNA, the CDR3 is TGCGCCAGCAGCTTGGAAGGGGACTACAATGAGCAGTTCTTC. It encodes CASSLEGDYNEQFF.